Below are 16 T cell receptor beta chains sequenced from a single sample in a study of T-cell reconstitution after alpha-beta-depleted transplantation in children. Preparation of the TCRbeta library involved a method that used unique molecular identifiers. MiXCR, run by TCRdb on the PCR reads, gives a single entry per CDR3 protein. The data show over 85,000 distinct CDR3 sequences, approximately 10% seen once. The sequencing used PBMCs from the stem cell graft donor, collected from the stem cell graft. These receptors all come from a human donor who donated a stem cell graft to a child with acute lymphoblastic leukemia.

This clonotype was detected ten times or more. The chain uses TRBV27 and TRBJ2-1, with 14 bases that match TRBD2. Germline V gene data show CDR1 as MNHEY and CDR2 as SMNVEV (reference sequence). The CDR3 has 19 residues. With V trimmed by 5 bases and J by 0 bases, 9 bases remained unmatched. The CDR3 nucleotides are TGTGCCAGCAGTCCCCCCTTGGGGACTAGCGGGAGCTCCTACAATGAGCAGTTCTTC. The encoded protein is CASSPPLGTSGSSYNEQFF.

The CDR3 region has the DNA TGCGCCAGCAGCCAAGACCGGATCCCGAACACCGGGGAGCTGTTTTTT. The encoded protein is CASSQDRIPNTGELFF. J is TRBJ2-2 and V is TRBV4-3; no clear D. This CDR3 has 16 amino acids. CDR1 and CDR2 from the germline V gene are LGHNA and YSLEER. Trimming cost V 0 bases and J 0 bases, with 8 bases left between them.

This clonotype came up many times. CDR3 nucleotides: TGCAGTGCGGGACAGGGGGAGGACTATGGCTACACCTTC. This encodes CSAGQGEDYGYTF. This sequence joins TRBV20-1 and TRBJ1-2; 11 bases are shared with TRBD1. After removal of 6 bases from V and 3 bases from J, the junction contained 3 bases not matched to a gene. Germline CDR1 reads DFQATT; CDR2 reads SNEGSKA (reference sequence). The CDR3 has 13 amino acids.

This clonotype was recorded many times. The chain combines TRBV7-6 with TRBJ1-3; unclear D gene. V dropped 4 bases and J dropped 4 bases, with 11 bases sitting between them. This CDR3 comprises 14 residues. CDR1 and CDR2 (germline): SGHVS, FNYEAQ. The CDR3 protein is CASSSGPSGNTIYF. CDR3 nucleotide sequence: TGTGCCAGCAGCTCCGGACCCTCCGGAAACACCATATATTTT. The full variable domain, in which reference TRBV7-6 and TRBJ1-3 provide the parts outside the CDR3, is GAGVSQSPRYKVTKRGQDVALRCDPISGHVSLYWYRQALGQGPEFLTYFNYEAQQDKSGLPNDRFSAERPEGSISTLTIQRTEQRDSAMYRCASSSGPSGNTIYFGEGSWLTVV.

The V call is TRBV9, the J call TRBJ1-5; D call uncertain. CDR1 SGDLS and CDR2 YYNGEE come from the germline V gene. There are 15 residues in the CDR3. V was trimmed by 0 bases and J by 2 bases, leaving 9 bases between them. The CDR3 DNA is TGTGCCAGCAGCGTAGGGAGTGTTGGCAATCAGCCCCAGCATTTT. Protein sequence: CASSVGSVGNQPQHF.

This clonotype was picked up many times. This rearrangement joins TRBV4-3 to TRBJ2-3; D unresolved. Germline CDR1 and CDR2: LGHNA and YSLEER. V was trimmed by 2 bases and J by 6 bases, leaving 12 bases between them. This CDR3 has 14 amino acids. The DNA of the CDR3 is TGCGCCAGCAGCCAACTAGTGGCGGTGGATACGCAGTATTTT. Translated, it gives CASSQLVAVDTQYF.

This clonotype showed up many times. The chain links TRBV20-1 to TRBJ2-3, with 14 bases lining up with TRBD2. The CDR3 runs to 16 residues. V trimming: 6 bases; J trimming: 4 bases; junction bases outside the gene matches: 9. Per germline, CDR1 DFQATT and CDR2 SNEGSKA (reference sequence). CDR3 DNA sequence: TGCAGTGCGGGCACGACTAGCGGGAGGGTCCCAGATACGCAGTATTTT. It encodes CSAGTTSGRVPDTQYF.

This clonotype was seen at least ten times. The chain combines TRBV6-2 or TRBV6-3 with TRBJ2-7; 8 bases line up with TRBD2. Trimming took 6 bases from V and 1 from J; bases not matched to a gene: 17. This CDR3 is built from 18 residues. CDR1 and CDR2 from the germline V gene are MNHEY and SVGEGT. The CDR3 is CASRTPGLEKLRSYEQYF. In nucleotides, the CDR3 is TGTGCCAGCAGAACTCCGGGACTAGAAAAACTTCGGTCCTACGAGCAGTACTTC.

The table lists this clonotype with many counts. This chain uses TRBV5-1 with TRBJ1-2; D unresolved. The germline V and J ends were trimmed by 0 bases and 1 base, with 7 bases remaining between them. This CDR3 spans 14 amino acids. Germline V CDR1 and CDR2: SGHRS, YFSETQ. Here the CDR3 reads CASSLGAVNYGYTF. CDR3 coding DNA: TGCGCCAGCAGCTTGGGGGCAGTTAACTATGGCTACACCTTC.

The chain uses TRBV9 and TRBJ2-1; D remains ambiguous. The CDR3 is 14 residues long. V was shortened by 7 bases and J by 0 bases, with 11 bases between the two germline ends. The germline V gene encodes CDR1 SGDLS and CDR2 YYNGEE. The CDR3 protein is CASRPGLSYNEQFF. CDR3 nucleotide sequence: TGTGCCAGCCGTCCCGGGCTCTCCTACAATGAGCAGTTCTTC.

The sample holds many counts of this clonotype. The rearrangement links TRBV6-2 or TRBV6-3 to TRBJ2-7; 7 bases map to TRBD2. V lost 2 bases and J lost 3; bases outside the gene matches: 4. The CDR3 is 14 residues long. Germline V gene lookup returns CDR1 MNHEY and CDR2 SVGEGT. CDR3 residues: CASSYGTISYEQYF. The CDR3 coding sequence is TGTGCCAGCAGTTACGGGACTATCAGCTACGAGCAGTACTTC.

The chain links TRBV20-1 to TRBJ2-3; D tentatively fits TRBD1 or TRBD2 (6 bases each). Per the germline V gene, CDR1 is DFQATT and CDR2 is SNEGSKA (reference sequence). Trimming cost V 6 bases and J 5 bases, with 18 bases left between them. The CDR3 consists of 14 residues. CDR3 in DNA: TGCAGTGCCCCCGGTAGGGGGGCCTTAGATACGCAGTATTTT. Its translation is CSAPGRGALDTQYF.

This clonotype was recorded at least ten times. The chain employs TRBV4-2 and TRBJ1-1, with D unresolved. Trimming removed 0 bases from V and 4 bases from J, with 6 bases in between. The CDR3 spans 13 residues. Germline CDR1 is LGHNA and CDR2 is YNFKEQ. CDR3 nucleotides: TGTGCCAGCAGCCAAGAACGGGGCACTGAAGCTTTCTTT. Its protein product is CASSQERGTEAFF.

This clonotype was detected many times. The V gene is TRBV18, the J gene TRBJ2-7; no reliable D call. CDR1 is KGHSH, CDR2 LQKENI, per germline. The CDR3 consists of 14 residues. The V and J ends lost 5 bases and 0 bases respectively, with 11 bases between them. CDR3 residues: CASSDTVYSYEQYF. CDR3 bases: TGTGCCAGCTCAGATACGGTATACTCCTACGAGCAGTACTTC.

This clonotype has at least ten counts. The chain carries TRBV6-1 and TRBJ2-1; 10 bases fit TRBD1. The germline V gene encodes CDR1 MNHNS and CDR2 SASEGT. The CDR3 has 15 amino acids. The trim removed 4 bases at V and 8 bases at J, leaving 8 bases unmatched. CDR3: CASSGRDRGSYEQFF. The CDR3 DNA reads as TGTGCCAGCAGTGGCCGGGACAGGGGCTCTTATGAGCAGTTCTTC.

The V gene is TRBV7-3, the J gene TRBJ2-1, with 8 bases fitting TRBD2. After removal of 5 bases from V and 1 base from J, the junction contained 7 bases not matched to a gene. Per the germline V gene, CDR1 is SGHTA and CDR2 is FQGTGA. This CDR3 comprises 16 residues. This CDR3 reads CASSPLAGGSYNEQFF. The CDR3 DNA sequence: TGTGCCAGCAGCCCGCTAGCGGGTGGATCCTACAATGAGCAGTTCTTC.